This T cell receptor beta chain stems from a study of T cells after yellow fever vaccination (dated by TCRdb to between 2018 and 2020). Some background on the complete study: The SMART-Seq v4 Ultra Low Input RNA kit was used to prepare libraries from fractions with low cell numbers. To track T-cell clones before and after primary and booster YFV17D yellow fever vaccination, bulk TCR alpha and beta repertoires were sequenced longitudinally. The cohort comprised two healthy male donors, one aged 18 to 29 and one aged 30 to 40 years. Blood was drawn at multiple timepoints before and after primary and secondary immunization, with bulk PBMC replicates and cell subsets isolated. The paper's findings and limits, for the study overall: A small share of clonotypes occurred in both CD4 and CD8 compartments, likely arising from convergent recombination. Only a couple of donors were included in the study, so the extent to which the findings can be generalized is limited. The secondary T-cell response was found to be weaker but faster than the primary response, with a peak reached on day 5 rather than on day 15. After the booster, most clones that had expanded after primary vaccination were detected again (almost 97% of CD4 and around nine tenths of CD8), suggesting broad maintenance of memory. Computational filtering was required because FACS-sorted repertoires could contain abundant contaminating clonotypes from the bulk population.

TCR cDNA was made using 5'RACE template switching, a step that added a universal primer site and unique molecular identifiers. Priming for cDNA synthesis came from both the TCR alpha and TCR beta constant segments. Library amplification used two PCR steps, and the second PCR step added sample barcodes and sequencing adapters. Sequencing of libraries was performed on Illumina HiSeq 2500 (2x100 bp) or NovaSeq (2x150 bp). Per the authors' processing: Demultiplexing of reads and collapsing into UMI consensus sequences were performed with MIGEC, and V(D)J alignment was carried out with MiXCR. Using edgeR on replicate PBMC samples, clonotypes were called vaccine-responding if FDR was below 0.01 and the log2 fold change was above 5 up to day 15. Bulk clonotypes were assigned CD4 or CD8 identity according to which sequenced CD4 or CD8 repertoire held them at higher abundance. Starting from the raw public reads, TCRdb applied fastp trimming at Q25, assembled clones with MiXCR and retained in-frame beta chains. Rows are unified per CDR3 protein, each entry keeping the most common DNA and genes. The V and J calls and clone size come from TCRdb's table, not from the authors' own analysis. This sample holds 350,000 to 450,000 distinct CDR3 sequences; about 6.2% were observed only once. The top ten hold approximately 16% of the sample.

This clonotype was seen a few times. Its recognized antigen is unknown. The sample holds no much larger clone one base away, and base qualities are not on file. Read against the paper, the sample's treatment or condition label means: live attenuated yellow fever vaccine strain. At every blood-draw timepoint, two biological replicates of bulk PBMCs were collected. PBMCs were isolated from peripheral blood using a standard Ficoll-Paque protocol. TriZol was used to extract RNA from bulk PBMCs, CD4 and CD8 fractions, and dextramer-positive and dextramer-negative fractions. The CDR3 goes from the cysteine to the phenylalanine over 12 residues. The CDR3 DNA has 36 bases and is translated from base 1. Relative to germline, V is 4 bases shorter and J is 7 bases shorter, with 13 bases between their ends. CDR1 is given as DFQATT and CDR2 as SNEGSKA, both from the germline V gene (reference sequence).

The receptor chain draws on TRBV20-1 and TRBJ1-2; TRBD1 could be the D gene, as 5 bases match. The sequence derives from a man in his thirties or forties who received the YFV17D yellow fever vaccine. The source was PBMCs, collected 5 days after the yellow fever booster vaccination. The CDR3 region has the sequence CSATTVGLGYTF. Here is the DNA: TGCAGTGCTACGACAGTGGGCCTTGGCTACACCTTC.